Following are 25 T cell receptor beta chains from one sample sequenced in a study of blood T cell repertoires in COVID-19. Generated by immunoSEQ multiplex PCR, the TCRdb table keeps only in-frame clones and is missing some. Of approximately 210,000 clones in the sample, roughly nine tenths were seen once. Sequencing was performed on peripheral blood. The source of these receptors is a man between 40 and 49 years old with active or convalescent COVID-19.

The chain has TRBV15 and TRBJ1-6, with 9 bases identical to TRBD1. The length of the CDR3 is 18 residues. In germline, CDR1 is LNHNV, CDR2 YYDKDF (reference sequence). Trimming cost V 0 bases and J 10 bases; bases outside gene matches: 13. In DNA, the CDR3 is TGTGCCACCAGCAGAGATTTCCCCCCACAGGGGGCGGAATCACCCCTCCACTTT. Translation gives CATSRDFPPQGAESPLHF.

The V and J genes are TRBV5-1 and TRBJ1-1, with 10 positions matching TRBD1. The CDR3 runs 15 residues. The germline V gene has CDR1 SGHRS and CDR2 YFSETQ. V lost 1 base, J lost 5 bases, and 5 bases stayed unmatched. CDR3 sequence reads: CASSLMTGGETEAFF. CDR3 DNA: TGCGCCAGCAGCTTGATGACAGGGGGCGAGACTGAAGCTTTCTTT.

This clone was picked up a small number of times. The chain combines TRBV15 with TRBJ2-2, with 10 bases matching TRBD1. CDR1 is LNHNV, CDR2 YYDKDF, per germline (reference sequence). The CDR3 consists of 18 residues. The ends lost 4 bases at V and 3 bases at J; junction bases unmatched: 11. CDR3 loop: CATSILLPGQGHTGELFF. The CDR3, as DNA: TGTGCCACCAGCATACTACTACCGGGACAGGGGCACACCGGGGAGCTGTTTTTT.

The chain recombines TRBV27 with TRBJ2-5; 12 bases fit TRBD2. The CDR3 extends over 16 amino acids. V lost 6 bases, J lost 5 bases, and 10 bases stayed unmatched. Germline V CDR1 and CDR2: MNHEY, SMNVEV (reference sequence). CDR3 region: CASSPSSGGAAETQYF. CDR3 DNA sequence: TGTGCCAGCAGCCCCTCTAGCGGGGGGGCCGCGGAGACCCAGTACTTC.

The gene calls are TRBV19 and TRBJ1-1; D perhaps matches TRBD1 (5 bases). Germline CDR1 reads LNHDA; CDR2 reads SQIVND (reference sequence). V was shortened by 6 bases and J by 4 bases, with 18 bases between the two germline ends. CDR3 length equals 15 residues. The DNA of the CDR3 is TGTGCCAGTAGAAGCCTCGGGGGGAGGAGCACTGAAGCTTTCTTT. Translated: CASRSLGGRSTEAFF.

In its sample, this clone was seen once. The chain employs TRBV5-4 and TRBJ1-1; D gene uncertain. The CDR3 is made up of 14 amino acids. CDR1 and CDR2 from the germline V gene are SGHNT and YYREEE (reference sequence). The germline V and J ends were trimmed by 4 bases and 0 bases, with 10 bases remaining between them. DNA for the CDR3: TGTGCCAGCAGCCCCCTCGAGATGAACACTGAAGCTTTCTTT. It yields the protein CASSPLEMNTEAFF.

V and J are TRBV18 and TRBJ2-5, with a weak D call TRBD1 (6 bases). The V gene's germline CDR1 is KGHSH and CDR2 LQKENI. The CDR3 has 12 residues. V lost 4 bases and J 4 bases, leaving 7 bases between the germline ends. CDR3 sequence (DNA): TGTGCCAGCTCACGGACAGTAGAGACCCAGTACTTC. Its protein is CASSRTVETQYF. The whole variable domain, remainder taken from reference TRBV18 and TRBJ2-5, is NAGVMQNPRHLVRRRGQEARLRCSPMKGHSHVYWYRQLPEEGLKFMVYLQKENIIDESGMPKERFSAEFPKEGPSILRIQQVVRGDSAAYFCASSRTVETQYFGPGTRLLVL.

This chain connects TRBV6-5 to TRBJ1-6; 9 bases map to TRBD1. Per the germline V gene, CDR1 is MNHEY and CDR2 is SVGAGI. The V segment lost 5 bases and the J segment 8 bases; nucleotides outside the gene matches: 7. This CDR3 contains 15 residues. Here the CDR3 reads CASSIITGGYSPLHF. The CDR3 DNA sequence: TGTGCCAGCAGTATAATTACAGGGGGCTATTCACCCCTCCACTTT.

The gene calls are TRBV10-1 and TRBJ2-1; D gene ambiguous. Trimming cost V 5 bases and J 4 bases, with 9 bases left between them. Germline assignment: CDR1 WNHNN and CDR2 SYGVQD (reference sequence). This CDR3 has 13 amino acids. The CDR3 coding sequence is TGCGCCAGCAGTCTTACCGCGTACAATGAGCAGTTCTTC. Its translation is CASSLTAYNEQFF.

The CDR3: CASSPSTGGTMRYTF. In DNA, the CDR3 is TGTGCCAGCAGCCCGTCGACAGGAGGCACGATGCGCTACACCTTC. V usage is TRBV7-8 and J usage is TRBJ1-2, with a weak D call TRBD1 (6 bases). Looked up from germline, CDR1 is SGHVS and CDR2 is FQNEAQ. The CDR3 is 15 residues long. The germline V and J ends were trimmed by 5 bases and 9 bases, with 22 bases remaining between them.

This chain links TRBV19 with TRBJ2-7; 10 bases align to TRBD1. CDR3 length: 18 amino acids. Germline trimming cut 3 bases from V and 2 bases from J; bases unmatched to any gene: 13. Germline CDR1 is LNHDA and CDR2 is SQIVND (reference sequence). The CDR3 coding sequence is TGTGCCAGTAGTATTGGGGGGACAGGGGCCTTCTTTACCTACGAGCAGTACTTC. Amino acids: CASSIGGTGAFFTYEQYF. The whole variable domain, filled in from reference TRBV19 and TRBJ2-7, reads DGGITQSPKYLFRKEGQNVTLSCEQNLNHDAMYWYRQDPGQGLRLIYYSQIVNDFQKGDIAEGYSVSREKKESFPLTVTSAQKNPTAFYLCASSIGGTGAFFTYEQYFGPGTRLTVT.

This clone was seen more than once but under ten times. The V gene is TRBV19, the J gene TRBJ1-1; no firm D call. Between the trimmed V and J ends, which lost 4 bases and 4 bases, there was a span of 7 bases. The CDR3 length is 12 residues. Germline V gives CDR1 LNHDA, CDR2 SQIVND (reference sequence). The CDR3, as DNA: TGTGCCAGTAGTAAGCGGTCCACTGAAGCTTTCTTT. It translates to CASSKRSTEAFF.

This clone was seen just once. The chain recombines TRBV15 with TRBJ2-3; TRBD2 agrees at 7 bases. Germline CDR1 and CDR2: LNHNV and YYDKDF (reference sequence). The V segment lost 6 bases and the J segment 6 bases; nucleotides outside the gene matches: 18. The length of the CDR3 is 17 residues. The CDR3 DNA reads TGTGCCACCAGGACCACCGGTTTGGCCGGGAGGATCGATACGCAGTATTTT. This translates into CATRTTGLAGRIDTQYF.

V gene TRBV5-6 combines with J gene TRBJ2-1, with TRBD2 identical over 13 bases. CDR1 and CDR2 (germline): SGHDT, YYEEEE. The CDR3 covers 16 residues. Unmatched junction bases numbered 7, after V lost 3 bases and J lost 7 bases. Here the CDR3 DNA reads TGTGCCAGCAGCTCCCTACTAGCGGGGGGGCCGAATGAGCAGTTCTTC. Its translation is CASSSLLAGGPNEQFF. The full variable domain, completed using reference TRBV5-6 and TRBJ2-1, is DAGVTQSPTHLIKTRGQQVTLRCSPKSGHDTVSWYQQALGQGPQFIFQYYEEEERQRGNFPDRFSGHQFPNYSSELNVNALLLGDSALYLCASSSLLAGGPNEQFFGPGTRLTVL.

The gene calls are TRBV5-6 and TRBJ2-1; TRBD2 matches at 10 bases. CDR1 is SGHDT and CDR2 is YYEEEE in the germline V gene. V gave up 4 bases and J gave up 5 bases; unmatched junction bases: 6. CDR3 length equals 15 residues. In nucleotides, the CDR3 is TGTGCCAGCAGCGGTACGGGACTAGCGCACAATGAGCAGTTCTTC. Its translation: CASSGTGLAHNEQFF.

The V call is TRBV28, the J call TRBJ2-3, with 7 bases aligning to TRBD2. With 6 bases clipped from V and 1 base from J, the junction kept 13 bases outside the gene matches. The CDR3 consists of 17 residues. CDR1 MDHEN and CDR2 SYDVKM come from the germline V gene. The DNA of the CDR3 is TGTGCCAGCAGAAGACGACGAACTAGCGAGGGCACAGATACGCAGTATTTT. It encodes CASRRRRTSEGTDTQYF.

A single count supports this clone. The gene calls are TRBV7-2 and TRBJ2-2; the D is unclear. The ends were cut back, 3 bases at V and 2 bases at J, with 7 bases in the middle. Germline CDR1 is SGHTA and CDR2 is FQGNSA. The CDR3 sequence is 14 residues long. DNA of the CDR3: TGTGCCAGCAGCTTCTCCACAAACACCGGGGAGCTGTTTTTT. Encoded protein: CASSFSTNTGELFF.

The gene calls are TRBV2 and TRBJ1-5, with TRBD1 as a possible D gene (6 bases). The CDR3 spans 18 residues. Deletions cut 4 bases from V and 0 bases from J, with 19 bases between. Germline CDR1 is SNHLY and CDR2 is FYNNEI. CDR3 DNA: TGTGCCAGCAGTGGAATAAGCGGTCAGGGGAGTAGCAATCAGCCCCAGCATTTT. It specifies CASSGISGQGSSNQPQHF.

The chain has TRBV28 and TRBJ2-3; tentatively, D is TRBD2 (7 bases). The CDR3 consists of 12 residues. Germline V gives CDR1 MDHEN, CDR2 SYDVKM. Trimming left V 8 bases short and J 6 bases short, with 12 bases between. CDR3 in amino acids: CASEGGADTQYF. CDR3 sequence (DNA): TGTGCCAGCGAGGGGGGGGCCGATACGCAGTATTTT. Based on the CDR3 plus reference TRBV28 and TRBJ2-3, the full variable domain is DVKVTQSSRYLVKRTGEKVFLECVQDMDHENMFWYRQDPGLGLRLIYFSYDVKMKEKGDIPEGYSVSREKKERFSLILESASTNQTSMYLCASEGGADTQYFGPGTRLTVL.

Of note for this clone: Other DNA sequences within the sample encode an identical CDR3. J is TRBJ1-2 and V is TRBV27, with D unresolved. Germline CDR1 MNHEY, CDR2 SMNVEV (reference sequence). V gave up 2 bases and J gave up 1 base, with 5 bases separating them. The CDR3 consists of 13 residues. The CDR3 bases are TGTGCCAGCAGTTTACGGGTTAACTATGGCTACACCTTC. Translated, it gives CASSLRVNYGYTF.

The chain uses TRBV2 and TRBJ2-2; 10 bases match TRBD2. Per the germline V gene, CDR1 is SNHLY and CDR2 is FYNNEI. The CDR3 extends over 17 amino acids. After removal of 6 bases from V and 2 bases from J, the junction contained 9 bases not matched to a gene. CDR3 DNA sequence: TGTGCCAGCAGCCAACCGGGACTAGCGATCAACACCGGGGAGCTGTTTTTT. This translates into CASSQPGLAINTGELFF.

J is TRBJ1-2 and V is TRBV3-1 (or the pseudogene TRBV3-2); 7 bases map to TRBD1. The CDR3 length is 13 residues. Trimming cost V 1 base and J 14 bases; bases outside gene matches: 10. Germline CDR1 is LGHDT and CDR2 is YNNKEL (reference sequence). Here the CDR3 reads CASSQARTGLATF. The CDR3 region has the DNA TGTGCCAGCAGCCAAGCTCGGACAGGCTTGGCTACCTTC.

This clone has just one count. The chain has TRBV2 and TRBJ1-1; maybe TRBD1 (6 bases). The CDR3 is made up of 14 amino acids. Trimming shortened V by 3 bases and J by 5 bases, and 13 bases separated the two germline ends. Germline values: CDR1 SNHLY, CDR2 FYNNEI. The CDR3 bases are TGTGCCAGCAGTGACTGGCAGGGGTGGACTGAAGCTTTCTTT. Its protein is CASSDWQGWTEAFF. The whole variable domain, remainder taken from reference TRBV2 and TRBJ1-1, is EPEVTQTPSHQVTQMGQEVILRCVPISNHLYFYWYRQILGQKVEFLVSFYNNEISEKSEIFDDQFSVERPDGSNFTLKIRSTKLEDSAMYFCASSDWQGWTEAFFGQGTRLTVV.

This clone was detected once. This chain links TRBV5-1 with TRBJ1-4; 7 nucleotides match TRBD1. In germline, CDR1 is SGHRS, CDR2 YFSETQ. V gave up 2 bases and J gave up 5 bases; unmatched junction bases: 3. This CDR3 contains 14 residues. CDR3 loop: CASSFGTANEKLFF. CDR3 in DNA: TGCGCCAGCAGCTTCGGGACAGCCAATGAAAAACTGTTTTTT.

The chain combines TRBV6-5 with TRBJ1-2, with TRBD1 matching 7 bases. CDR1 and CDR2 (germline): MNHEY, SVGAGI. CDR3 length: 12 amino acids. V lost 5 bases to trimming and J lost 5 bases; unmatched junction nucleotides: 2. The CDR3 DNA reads TGTGCCAGCAGTAACAGGGGTTATGGCTACACCTTC. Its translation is CASSNRGYGYTF.